A single TCR beta chain is shown here with its context. Its antigen is unknown. The CDR3 extends over 15 amino acids. The germline gives CDR1 SNHLY, CDR2 FYNNEI. Germline trimming cut 10 bases from V and 3 bases from J; bases unmatched to any gene: 9. This record comes from a study of T cell responses to AZD1222 COVID-19 vaccine. Study-wide results and caveats: No repertoire was sampled before or during the peak T cell response, only after it. Spike was spanned by vaccine-associated CD4 TCRs, with dominance at 160-218 and 743-854.

Generated by immunoSEQ multiplex PCR, the TCRdb table keeps only in-frame clones and is missing some. Here the sample spans under 150,000 clones, 93% being singletons. The chain joins TRBV2 to TRBJ2-7; 13 bases align to TRBD2. Sequencing used peripheral blood, obtained on day 0 of AZD1222 vaccination. The receptor was derived from an adult in good health. The CDR3, as DNA: TGTGCCATCCTGGGACTAGCGGGAACTGTCTACGAGCAGTACTTC. Amino acid sequence: CAILGLAGTVYEQYF.